The present TCR beta chain was sequenced within a study of vaccination effects on CD4 cells after COVID-19. Study findings and constraints: Clonal contraction was marked in infection- and vaccine-induced clones late after vaccination.

Comments on this clone: Its antigen is undetermined.

Antigen-specific CD4+ T cells expanded by the ViraFEST assay with viral peptide pools were then sequenced. Culture proceeded for roughly ten days, and CD4+ T cells were then isolated. Neither prior SARS-CoV-2 infection nor positive nucleocapsid antibodies were present in the vaccine recipients. In culture with about 9.7 IU/ml IL-2 and about 10 ug/ml peptides, PBMC were grown at fewer than 2.5 million per well. Half-medium changes using IL-2 medium occurred on days 3 and 7. TCRdb keeps only in-frame clones here, not all; method: immunoSEQ multiplex PCR. The sample holds roughly 35,000 clones, about 66% seen once. This clonotype was obtained from a human donor who received a COVID-19 vaccine. This specimen consisted of CD4+ T cells from PBMCs cultured with HCoV-OC43 spike peptides, obtained before COVID-19 vaccination. Subset: HCoV-OC43 spike overlapping peptide pool stimulation.

CDR3 DNA sequence: TGTGCCAGCAGCCAAGATGGCTGGGGTCAGGGGGCCATGTTTAGGCAGTTCTTC. Protein: CASSQDGWGQGAMFRQFF. The gene calls are TRBV3-1 (or the pseudogene TRBV3-2) and TRBJ2-1; 8 bases agree with TRBD1. The junction had 19 bases not matched to a gene; V was cut back by 0 bases and J by 12 bases. The CDR3 extends over 18 amino acids. In germline, CDR1 is LGHDT, CDR2 YNNKEL (reference sequence).